Listed below are T cell receptor beta chains from one sample, sequenced in a study of T cells after yellow fever vaccination. One entry per CDR3 protein results from TCRdb running MiXCR on the 5' RACE reads. The sample consists of fewer than 650,000 distinct CDR3 sequences, around a fifth of them appearing once. This specimen was PBMCs, taken roughly 20 days after the first yellow fever vaccination. These TCRs come from a man aged 18 to 29 who received the YFV17D yellow fever vaccine. Each CDR3 is given with its conserved first and last residue. The order of the fields is clone size, D gene, J gene, V gene, CDR3 DNA, CDR3 protein. A D gene is named only where the DNA matches it firmly. Clone size is not always given. Where it is, it says once, few, many or a class for expanded clones.

size: .; D: .; J: TRBJ2-7; V: TRBV18; DNA: TGTGCCAGCTCACCACCAGGACTAGGGGGAATCGAGCAGTACTTC; CDR3: CASSPPGLGGIEQYF
size: .; D: .; J: TRBJ1-1; V: TRBV5-1; DNA: TGCGCCAGCAGCTTGGACCCGCGGACCAACACTGAAGCTTTCTTT; CDR3: CASSLDPRTNTEAFF
size: few; D: .; J: TRBJ2-7; V: TRBV6-4; DNA: TGTGCCAGCAGGCCGATGACAGGCTTTGGCGAGCAGTACTTC; CDR3: CASRPMTGFGEQYF
size: many; D: .; J: TRBJ1-5; V: TRBV15; DNA: TGTGCCACCAGCCGACCCCCCCTACAGGGAATAGGTCAGCCCCAGCATTTT; CDR3: CATSRPPLQGIGQPQHF
size: .; D: .; J: TRBJ2-5; V: TRBV12-3/TRBV12-4; DNA: TGTGCCAGCAGTCTCGGGGGGACAGGAGAGACCCAGTACTTC; CDR3: CASSLGGTGETQYF
size: once; D: .; J: TRBJ2-1; V: TRBV24-1; DNA: TGTGCCACCAGTGATGAGAGGCCAAACAATGAGCAGTTCTTC; CDR3: CATSDERPNNEQFF
size: few; D: TRBD1; J: TRBJ1-6; V: TRBV6-2/TRBV6-3; DNA: TGTGCCAGCAGTTCCAGGGGGGAGTATTCACCCCTCCACTTT; CDR3: CASSSRGEYSPLHF
size: .; D: .; J: TRBJ1-1; V: TRBV6-5; DNA: TGTGCCAGCAGTACTGGGCCCTCGAACACTGAAGCTTTCTTT; CDR3: CASSTGPSNTEAFF
size: few; D: TRBD2; J: TRBJ2-3; V: TRBV7-2; DNA: TGTGCCAGCAGCTTAGTTGGGACTAGCGGATCCCCAGATACGCAGTATTTT; CDR3: CASSLVGTSGSPDTQYF
size: .; D: TRBD2; J: TRBJ2-3; V: TRBV18; DNA: TGTGCCAGCTCTCAGAGGACTAGCGGGGGCGCTAGCACAGATACGCAGTATTTT; CDR3: CASSQRTSGGASTDTQYF
size: few; D: .; J: TRBJ1-2; V: TRBV27; DNA: TGTGCCAGCAGTCCCCGGCCTAACTATGGCTACACCTTC; CDR3: CASSPRPNYGYTF
size: few; D: .; J: TRBJ2-1; V: TRBV5-6; DNA: TGTGCCAGCAGCTTGGAGCCGGCGACCTACAATGAGCAGTTCTTC; CDR3: CASSLEPATYNEQFF
size: .; D: .; J: TRBJ1-5; V: TRBV6-2/TRBV6-3; DNA: TGTGCCAGCAGTTTGGGGAGCGTTTATCAGCCCCAGCATTTT; CDR3: CASSLGSVYQPQHF
size: .; D: .; J: TRBJ1-5; V: TRBV5-6; DNA: TGTGCCAGCAGCTCCTACACCGAGCCCCAGCATTTT; CDR3: CASSSYTEPQHF
size: .; D: .; J: TRBJ2-1; V: TRBV3-1; DNA: TGTGCCAGCAGCCAAGATCTCCCAGTCGATGAGCAGTTCTTC; CDR3: CASSQDLPVDEQFF
size: .; D: .; J: TRBJ1-4; V: TRBV15; DNA: TGTGCCACCAGCAGAGATTTAGTTTCGGAAAAACTGTTTTTT; CDR3: CATSRDLVSEKLFF
size: few; D: .; J: TRBJ2-4; V: TRBV6-5; DNA: TGTGCCAGCAGTTACTCGAAAGGACAGTTAGCCAAAAACATTCAGTACTTC; CDR3: CASSYSKGQLAKNIQYF
size: .; D: .; J: TRBJ2-3; V: TRBV7-6; DNA: TGTGCCAGCAGCTTAGCGGGGGAGGCAGATACGCAGTATTTT; CDR3: CASSLAGEADTQYF
size: .; D: .; J: TRBJ1-2; V: TRBV7-2; DNA: TGTGCCACCACACAGGACTTCTATGGCTACACCTTC; CDR3: CATTQDFYGYTF
size: .; D: TRBD2; J: TRBJ2-1; V: TRBV2; DNA: TGTGCCAGCAGTGAAGCCGAACAGCGGGGGGGGTTCTTC; CDR3: CASSEAEQRGGFF
size: .; D: TRBD1; J: TRBJ1-6; V: TRBV20-1; DNA: TGCAGTGCTAGAGAGCGGCAGGGGGCCTTTAATTCACCCCTCCACTTT; CDR3: CSARERQGAFNSPLHF
size: .; D: TRBD2; J: TRBJ2-1; V: TRBV20-1; DNA: TGCAGTGCTCCAATAGGACTAGCACAGTTCTTC; CDR3: CSAPIGLAQFF
size: medium-sized; D: TRBD2; J: TRBJ2-3; V: TRBV6-4; DNA: TGTGCCAGCAGTGAGACTAGCGGGGGCACAGATACGCAGTATTTT; CDR3: CASSETSGGTDTQYF
size: .; D: .; J: TRBJ2-2; V: TRBV7-2; DNA: TGTGCCAGCAGCTTATACTTCGGGGAGCTGTTTTTT; CDR3: CASSLYFGELFF
size: .; D: .; J: TRBJ2-1; V: TRBV28; DNA: TGTGCCACTTCACCGGGCCCCTACAATGAGCAGTTCTTC; CDR3: CATSPGPYNEQFF
size: .; D: .; J: TRBJ2-1; V: TRBV7-2; DNA: TGTGCCAGCAGCTTGCCGGGACTTCTCTATAATGAGCAGTTCTTC; CDR3: CASSLPGLLYNEQFF